The sample holds many counts of the clone carrying this T cell receptor (beta chain). The source of the sample is a study of spatial heterogeneity in lung cancer. The overall study: Detection consistently yielded more beta chains than alpha chains.

TCRdb reanalysed the 5' RACE reads using MiXCR and keeps one entry per CDR3 protein. The data show several thousand distinct CDR3 sequences, with about 5% seen just once and roughly a tenth held by the top ten. The time point: sample taken at primary tumor resection. Frozen PBMC, nontumor lung or tumor provided whole RNA, which was sequenced unsorted. V gave up 2 bases and J gave up 7 bases; unmatched junction bases: 12. CDR1 is SGHVS and CDR2 is FQNEAQ in the germline V gene. The CDR3 has 16 residues. This clonotype was obtained from a female donor with early-stage non-small cell lung cancer. The rearrangement uses TRBV7-8 and TRBJ1-2, with 8 positions matching TRBD1. The starting material was normal lung tissue next to the tumor, obtained at surgery. CDR3 protein: CASSLTSGTGLGGYTF. The CDR3, as DNA: TGTGCCAGCAGCTTAACTTCCGGGACAGGACTGGGTGGCTACACCTTC.